The rows below give T cell receptor beta chains drawn from one sample of a study of STAT5B mutations in CD4+ large granular lymphocyte leukemia. Sequenced by immunoSEQ multiplex PCR; TCRdb stores in-frame clones only, minus some. The sample includes 20,000 or so clones, 65% to 85% of them seen just once. The sequenced sample was CD4+ T cells from blood buffy coats. Receptors originate from a human donor in good health. The CDR3 runs from the conserved cysteine through the conserved F or W. A D gene is named only where the DNA matches it firmly. Clone size is not always given. Where it is, it says once, few, many or a class for expanded clones.

j_call	d_call	v_call	cdr3_length	clone_size	cdr3_aa	cdr3_nt
TRBJ2-3	NA	TRBV5-4	14	NA	CASGVGGYTDTQYF	TGTGCCAGCGGCGTGGGCGGTTACACAGATACGCAGTATTTT
TRBJ2-7	TRBD2	TRBV6-1	16	once	CASSEAGGTRMYEQYF	TGTGCCAGCAGTGAAGCGGGGGGGACTAGAATGTACGAGCAGTACTTC
TRBJ2-1	NA	TRBV29-1	16	NA	CSVEQGRRGGGNEQFF	TGCAGCGTTGAACAGGGGAGGAGAGGGGGGGGGAATGAGCAGTTCTTC
TRBJ2-2	TRBD1	TRBV30	17	NA	CAWSVRAGGANTGELFF	TGTGCCTGGAGTGTACGGGCAGGGGGTGCGAACACCGGGGAGCTGTTTTTT
TRBJ2-3	TRBD2	TRBV29-1	13	once	CSVNSGISGPQYF	TGCAGCGTTAATAGCGGGATTTCTGGTCCGCAGTATTTT
TRBJ2-2	NA	TRBV15	16	NA	CATRRRGGTNTGELFF	TGTGCCACCAGAAGGAGGGGCGGCACGAACACCGGGGAGCTGTTTTTT
TRBJ2-3	NA	TRBV5-6	13	few	CASSLRGVDTQYF	TGTGCCAGCAGCTTACGAGGCGTGGATACGCAGTATTTT
TRBJ2-5	NA	TRBV7-2	14	NA	CASSLGLVSATQYF	TGTGCCAGCAGCTTAGGACTAGTGTCGGCGACCCAGTACTTC
TRBJ2-7	NA	TRBV6-5	14	NA	CASSWDQSSYEQYF	TGTGCCAGCAGTTGGGACCAGAGCTCCTACGAGCAGTACTTC
TRBJ1-1	NA	TRBV6-5	15	few	CASSYSRGWGTEAFF	TGTGCCAGCAGTTATTCGAGGGGGTGGGGCACTGAAGCTTTCTTT
TRBJ1-5	NA	TRBV15	15	NA	CATSRTRDSNQPQHF	TGTGCCACCAGCAGAACCCGGGACTCCAATCAGCCCCAGCATTTT
TRBJ2-7	NA	TRBV5-6	13	NA	CASTILGAYEQYF	TGTGCCAGCACCATCTTGGGGGCCTACGAGCAGTACTTC
TRBJ2-2	NA	TRBV18	14	few	CASSRVTNTGELFF	TGTGCCAGCTCACGGGTCACGAACACCGGGGAGCTGTTTTTT
TRBJ2-7	NA	TRBV6-5	12	NA	CASSYGALGRYF	TGTGCCAGCAGTTATGGAGCCCTTGGACGGTACTTC
TRBJ2-7	NA	TRBV2	14	NA	CASTLARDSKVQYF	TGTGCCAGCACCCTAGCTCGGGACTCCAAGGTGCAGTACTTC
TRBJ1-3	TRBD1	TRBV30	17	NA	CAWSPQGQISSGNTIYF	TGTGCCTGGAGTCCCCAGGGACAGATAAGCTCTGGAAACACCATATATTTT
TRBJ1-5	NA	TRBV2	13	NA	CASSEQADQPQHF	TGTGCCAGCAGTGAACAGGCAGATCAGCCCCAGCATTTT
TRBJ2-7	TRBD2	TRBV30	13	NA	CAWQRDAPREQYF	TGTGCCTGGCAGCGGGACGCCCCCCGGGAGCAGTACTTC
TRBJ2-5	NA	TRBV13	13	NA	CASSLEPQETQYF	TGTGCCAGCAGCTTAGAACCACAAGAGACCCAGTACTTC
TRBJ2-1	NA	TRBV7-9	16	NA	CASSSRAGPVENEQFF	TGTGCCAGCAGCTCTAGGGCGGGTCCAGTTGAAAATGAGCAGTTCTTC
TRBJ2-5	TRBD2	TRBV19	14	few	CASSTRLAWETQYF	TGTGCCAGTAGTACGCGACTAGCCTGGGAGACCCAGTACTTC
TRBJ2-7	NA	TRBV5-4	15	NA	CASSLAGGGYYEQYF	TGTGCCAGCAGCTTGGCAGGAGGGGGGTATTACGAGCAGTACTTC
TRBJ1-1	NA	TRBV18	14	NA	CASSPLGGNTEAFF	TGTGCCAGCTCACCATTGGGAGGTAACACTGAAGCTTTCTTT
TRBJ1-2	NA	TRBV7-8	14	NA	CASSPGRMIYGYTF	TGTGCCAGCAGCCCCGGACGGATGATTTATGGCTACACCTTC
TRBJ2-1	NA	TRBV2	10	NA	CASSISEQFF	TGTGCCAGCAGTATATCTGAGCAGTTCTTC
TRBJ1-1	NA	TRBV6-1	13	few	CASTRAGRTEAFF	TGTGCCAGCACCCGGGCGGGGAGGACTGAAGCTTTCTTT
TRBJ2-3	TRBD1	TRBV6-1	14	NA	CASSRQGSTDTQYF	TGTGCCAGCAGTAGACAGGGAAGCACAGATACGCAGTATTTT
TRBJ1-4	NA	TRBV30	15	NA	CAGGQGYGGNEKLFF	TGTGCCGGGGGGCAGGGGTATGGGGGTAATGAAAAACTGTTTTTT
TRBJ2-7	NA	TRBV19	14	once	CASSIDRISYEQYF	TGTGCCAGTAGTATCGATCGAATATCCTACGAGCAGTACTTC
TRBJ2-3	TRBD1	TRBV11-2	18	NA	CASSLGRQGPYRTDTQYF	TGTGCCAGCAGCTTAGGCAGACAGGGGCCCTATCGCACAGATACGCAGTATTTT
TRBJ2-3	TRBD2	TRBV9	18	NA	CASSVDTSGRRAADTQYF	TGTGCCAGCAGCGTAGATACTAGCGGGAGAAGGGCCGCAGATACGCAGTATTTT
TRBJ1-5	NA	TRBV10-2	13	few	CASSTTGLQPQHF	TGCGCCAGCAGTACCACGGGTTTACAGCCCCAGCATTTT
TRBJ2-1	TRBD2	TRBV5-4	15	NA	CASSLAGGPDNEQFF	TGTGCCAGCAGCTTGGCGGGAGGGCCGGACAATGAGCAGTTCTTC
TRBJ1-2	NA	TRBV29-1	11	NA	CSVGTLAGYTF	TGCAGCGTTGGAACCCTCGCGGGCTACACCTTC
TRBJ1-3	NA	TRBV15	17	once	CATSREVLGSSGNTIYF	TGTGCCACCAGCAGAGAGGTTTTGGGGAGCTCTGGAAACACCATATATTTT
TRBJ1-3	NA	TRBV10-1	13	NA	CATGGVDGNTIYF	TGCGCCACCGGCGGGGTGGATGGAAACACCATATATTTT
TRBJ2-7	TRBD1	TRBV25-1	16	NA	CASSSHIQTGSYEQYF	TGTGCCAGCAGTTCACACATCCAGACAGGGTCCTACGAGCAGTACTTC
TRBJ2-7	TRBD2	TRBV9	16	NA	CASSVGLREEQGEQYF	TGTGCCAGCAGCGTTGGCCTGCGGGAGGAACAGGGAGAGCAGTACTTC
TRBJ1-2	NA	TRBV30	12	NA	CAWSVGRLGYTF	TGTGCCTGGAGTGTGGGCAGGCTTGGCTACACCTTC
TRBJ2-2	NA	TRBV25-1	15	NA	CASTQGLQNTGELFF	TGTGCCAGCACGCAGGGGCTTCAAAACACCGGGGAGCTGTTTTTT
TRBJ2-1	TRBD1	TRBV18	15	NA	CASSQGTGAYNEQFF	TGTGCCAGCTCACAAGGGACAGGAGCCTACAATGAGCAGTTCTTC
TRBJ2-3	NA	TRBV19	15	NA	CASTDRGPSTDTQYF	TGTGCCAGTACCGACCGTGGCCCTAGCACAGATACGCAGTATTTT
TRBJ1-2	TRBD1	TRBV10-2	16	NA	CASGRTGEARGYGYTF	TGCGCCAGCGGTAGGACAGGGGAGGCTCGGGGCTATGGCTACACCTTC
TRBJ2-1	TRBD2	TRBV9	15	NA	CASSVTTGGIYEQFF	TGTGCCAGCAGTGTAACTACGGGAGGGATCTATGAGCAGTTCTTC
TRBJ1-1	NA	TRBV7-2	17	few	CASSLPRGLTRNTEAFF	TGTGCCAGCAGCCTGCCCCGGGGCTTGACGAGGAATACTGAAGCTTTCTTT
TRBJ2-3	TRBD2	TRBV7-8	16	NA	CASSPGTSGTTDTQYF	TGTGCCAGCAGCCCCGGGACTAGCGGGACCACAGATACGCAGTATTTT
TRBJ1-6	NA	TRBV6-1	15	NA	CASSEGRQGNSPLHF	TGTGCCAGCAGTGAAGGACGGCAGGGAAATTCACCCCTCCACTTT
TRBJ1-5	NA	TRBV21-1	15	NA	CASSSPGTLNQPQHF	TGTGCCAGCAGCAGTCCGGGGACGTTGAATCAGCCCCAGCATTTT
TRBJ2-7	TRBD1	TRBV19	14	NA	CASRPTGTAYEQYF	TGTGCCAGTAGACCAACGGGGACAGCCTACGAGCAGTACTTC
TRBJ1-5	NA	TRBV19	14	NA	CASSEQGSNQPQHF	TGTGCCAGTTCGGAACAGGGCTCCAATCAGCCCCAGCATTTT
TRBJ1-5	NA	TRBV23-1	13	NA	CASKLYSNQPQHF	TGCGCCAGCAAGCTGTATAGCAATCAGCCCCAGCATTTT
TRBJ2-7	TRBD2	TRBV11-2	16	NA	CASRRTSGRSTYEQYF	TGTGCCAGCAGACGAACTAGCGGGAGAAGCACCTACGAGCAGTACTTC
TRBJ2-3	TRBD2	TRBV7-8	16	NA	CASSTGTSGRADTQYF	TGTGCCAGCAGCACCGGGACTAGCGGGAGAGCAGATACGCAGTATTTT
TRBJ2-6	NA	TRBV29-1	13	NA	CSAGESGANVLTF	TGCAGCGCAGGGGAATCTGGGGCCAACGTCCTGACTTTC